This T cell receptor (beta chain) is from a study of blood T cell repertoires in COVID-19. On the study more broadly: Some COVID-19 samples were acute and others convalescent; all came from the United States, Italy and Spain. From T cells, B-cell-depleted T cells, or PBMCs came the material, which was cDNA or gDNA.

Germline V gene data show CDR1 as SGHRS and CDR2 as YFSETQ. The CDR3 totals 15 residues. Trimming left V 7 bases short and J 1 base short, with 15 bases between. The table lists this clone with a few counts. As processed by the authors: Reference gene primer amplification in the assay estimated nucleated cell counts. Method: immunoSEQ multiplex PCR; TCRdb's copy keeps in-frame clones and lacks some. Clone size and V and J calls were adopted from that table, with D and trimming inferred from the DNA. Here the sample spans approximately 69,000 clones, around 90% being singletons. This TCR came from a man between 50 and 59 years old with acute or convalescent COVID-19. Sequenced material: peripheral blood. This sequence joins TRBV5-1 and TRBJ1-5; TRBD1 might be the D (5 bases). The CDR3 protein is CASAPGVGSNQPQHF. Written as DNA, the CDR3 is TGCGCCAGCGCGCCGGGGGTGGGGAGCAATCAGCCCCAGCATTTT.